Listed here are 23 T cell receptor beta chains from one sample, sequenced in a study of cytomegalovirus exposure and HLA in healthy donors. The data were produced by immunoSEQ multiplex PCR, yet TCRdb's version contains in-frame clones alone and is incomplete. In the table there are approximately 190,000 clones, about 79% of which are singletons. Sequenced sample: PBMCs. All receptors come from a young woman in good health and CMV-seropositive.

The gene calls are TRBV5-6 and TRBJ2-7, with D perhaps matching TRBD2 (5 bases). Germline V gives CDR1 SGHDT, CDR2 YYEEEE. V was cut by 3 bases and J by 3 bases, with 10 bases left in between. The CDR3 consists of 13 residues. The CDR3 nucleotides read TGTGCCAGCAGCTCGGTAGCGCGCTACGAGCAGTACTTC. Translating it yields CASSSVARYEQYF.

This sequence joins TRBV6-5 and TRBJ1-3; D is unresolved. CDR3 length: 12 residues. The germline CDR1 and CDR2 sequences are MNHEY and SVGAGI. The V end was cut by 4 bases, the J end by 8 bases, with 9 bases between. The CDR3 is CASSSDSYTIYF. The CDR3 coding sequence is TGTGCCAGCAGTTCCGACTCCTACACCATATATTTT.

The gene calls are TRBV6-1 and TRBJ2-7; 10 bases match TRBD1. V was clipped by 2 bases and J by 3 bases; unmatched bases: 4. CDR1 is MNHNS and CDR2 is SASEGT in the germline V gene. The CDR3 spans 15 residues. The CDR3 spells CASSEWGQGRYEQYF. The CDR3 region has the DNA TGTGCCAGCAGTGAATGGGGACAGGGGCGCTACGAGCAGTACTTC.

The chain has TRBV9 and TRBJ2-1, with a weak D call TRBD1 (6 bases). There are 15 residues in the CDR3. From germline, CDR1 is SGDLS and CDR2 YYNGEE. V was shortened by 0 bases and J by 3 bases, with 10 bases between the two germline ends. The CDR3 reads CASSVDQGNYNEQFF. The CDR3 nucleotides read TGTGCCAGCAGCGTAGACCAGGGGAACTACAATGAGCAGTTCTTC.

The J gene is TRBJ1-2, the V gene TRBV11-2, with D hard to call. The CDR3 runs to 11 residues. V was clipped by 5 bases and J by 2 bases, with 3 bases between them. Germline V gives CDR1 SGHAT, CDR2 FQNNGV. CDR3 loop: CASSQNYGYTF. The CDR3, as DNA: TGTGCCAGCAGCCAGAACTATGGCTACACCTTC.

The chain links TRBV5-6 to TRBJ2-7; 10 bases agree with TRBD2. The ends lost 4 bases at V and 0 bases at J; junction bases unmatched: 7. Per the germline V gene, CDR1 is SGHDT and CDR2 is YYEEEE. The CDR3 totals 16 residues. CDR3 protein: CASSLSGRVNSYEQYF. The DNA of the CDR3 is TGTGCCAGCAGCCTGAGCGGGAGGGTTAACTCCTACGAGCAGTACTTC.

DNA for the CDR3: TGTGCCAGCAGCTTAGGACAGACCGGCGGTACGCAGTATTTT. Translated: CASSLGQTGGTQYF. The chain joins TRBV7-8 to TRBJ2-3; D possibly corresponds to TRBD1 (5 bases). V was clipped by 1 base and J by 8 bases, with 13 bases between them. This CDR3 region has 14 residues. From germline, CDR1 is SGHVS and CDR2 FQNEAQ.

This clone has only a few counts. The chain joins TRBV5-1 to TRBJ1-1; 10 bases line up with TRBD1. The CDR3 is 17 residues long. V shed 4 bases and J 4 bases; nucleotides not matched to a gene: 13. Germline loops: CDR1 SGHRS, CDR2 YFSETQ. CDR3 in amino acids: CASSRSGTGVSGTEAFF. The CDR3 coding sequence is TGCGCCAGCAGCCGATCCGGGACAGGGGTGAGCGGCACTGAAGCTTTCTTT. Filled out from reference TRBV5-1 and TRBJ1-1, the complete variable domain reads KAGVTQTPRYLIKTRGQQVTLSCSPISGHRSVSWYQQTPGQGLQFLFEYFSETQRNKGNFPGRFSGRQFSNSRSEMNVSTLELGDSALYLCASSRSGTGVSGTEAFFGQGTRLTVV.

This chain connects TRBV9 to TRBJ1-1; no reliable D call. The length of the CDR3 is 15 residues. CDR1 is SGDLS, CDR2 YYNGEE, per germline. Trimming left V 2 bases short and J 4 bases short, with 15 bases between. Here the CDR3 reads CASSVDGSRGTEAFF. The CDR3 DNA reads as TGTGCCAGCAGCGTGGACGGCAGTCGGGGCACTGAAGCTTTCTTT. Complete variable domain (other parts from reference TRBV9 and TRBJ1-1): DSGVTQTPKHLITATGQRVTLRCSPRSGDLSVYWYQQSLDQGLQFLIQYYNGEERAKGNILERFSAQQFPDLHSELNLSSLELGDSALYFCASSVDGSRGTEAFFGQGTRLTVV.

J is TRBJ2-3 and V is TRBV5-1, with D possibly being TRBD2 (5 bases). The ends were cut back, 0 bases at V and 2 bases at J, with 10 bases in the middle. The germline gives CDR1 SGHRS, CDR2 YFSETQ. This CDR3 region has 15 residues. The CDR3 loop reads CASSLVREDTDTQYF. For the CDR3, the DNA is TGCGCCAGCAGCTTGGTACGGGAAGACACAGATACGCAGTATTTT. Together with reference TRBV5-1 and TRBJ2-3, the CDR3 gives the full variable domain: KAGVTQTPRYLIKTRGQQVTLSCSPISGHRSVSWYQQTPGQGLQFLFEYFSETQRNKGNFPGRFSGRQFSNSRSEMNVSTLELGDSALYLCASSLVREDTDTQYFGPGTRLTVL.

This sequence joins TRBV4-2 and TRBJ1-2; no firm D call. The V end was cut by 0 bases, the J end by 4 bases, with 12 bases between. The CDR3 runs to 15 residues. Per germline, CDR1 LGHNA and CDR2 YNFKEQ. DNA of the CDR3: TGTGCCAGCAGCCAAGAATTCTCAGATTTCTATGGCTACACCTTC. It codes for CASSQEFSDFYGYTF.

The chain carries TRBV2 and TRBJ1-2, with D tentatively TRBD1 (6 bases). The CDR3 is 14 residues long. Trimming removed 4 bases at V and 3 bases at J, with 12 bases between. Germline CDR1 reads SNHLY; CDR2 reads FYNNEI. CDR3 residues: CASSARTAYYGYTF. CDR3 nucleotides: TGTGCCAGCAGTGCTCGGACAGCCTACTATGGCTACACCTTC.

The rearrangement joins TRBV7-3 to TRBJ2-7; 8 nucleotides agree with TRBD2. Germline assignment: CDR1 SGHTA and CDR2 FQGTGA. This CDR3 has 13 amino acids. V shed 1 base, J shed 6 bases, and the junction held 2 bases outside the gene matches. The CDR3 here is CASSLNGRGEQYF. Here the CDR3 DNA reads TGTGCCAGCAGCTTAAACGGGAGGGGCGAGCAGTACTTC.

In this sample, this clone turned up a few times. The chain links TRBV6-5 to TRBJ1-1; TRBD1 matches 8 bases. The CDR3 spans 15 residues. The ends lost 6 bases at V and 5 bases at J; junction bases unmatched: 11. The germline gives CDR1 MNHEY, CDR2 SVGAGI. CDR3 sequence reads: CASRFTQGARTEAFF. CDR3 in DNA: TGTGCCAGCAGATTCACTCAGGGGGCGCGGACTGAAGCTTTCTTT.

The rearrangement uses TRBV27 and TRBJ2-7; 13 nucleotides agree with TRBD2. Unmatched junction bases numbered 6, after V lost 7 bases and J lost 6 bases. Looked up from germline, CDR1 is MNHEY and CDR2 is SMNVEV (reference sequence). The CDR3 sequence is 14 residues long. CDR3 coding DNA: TGTGCCAGCAAGAAGACTAGCGGGAGGCCCGAGCAGTACTTC. It specifies CASKKTSGRPEQYF.

This clone came up once. The rearrangement uses TRBV5-1 and TRBJ2-5; 9 nucleotides align to TRBD2. CDR1 is SGHRS, CDR2 YFSETQ, per germline. The CDR3 runs to 18 residues. J was trimmed by 5 bases and V by 0 bases; bases with no gene match: 14. CDR3 nucleotides: TGCGCCAGCAGCTTGGCCTTCTCCGTAGCGGGAGATTCGGAGACCCAGTACTTC. Encoded protein: CASSLAFSVAGDSETQYF.

The V gene is TRBV9, the J gene TRBJ2-6; D gene unclear. CDR1 is SGDLS and CDR2 is YYNGEE in the germline V gene. Trimming removed 0 bases from V and 0 bases from J, with 10 bases in between. The CDR3 loop spans 17 amino acids. The CDR3 sequence is CASSVGTGSSGANVLTF. CDR3 DNA: TGTGCCAGCAGCGTAGGTACCGGTTCCTCTGGGGCCAACGTCCTGACTTTC.

This chain links TRBV18 with TRBJ2-7, with D possibly matching TRBD2 (5 bases). There are 15 residues in the CDR3. Germline loops: CDR1 KGHSH, CDR2 LQKENI. Trimming took off 1 base at V and 3 bases at J, with 13 bases between the two ends. CDR3 nucleotide sequence: TGTGCCAGCTCACCACAGTGGGCGGGCCGCTACGAGCAGTACTTC. As protein: CASSPQWAGRYEQYF. Full variable domain (missing parts from reference TRBV18 and TRBJ2-7): NAGVMQNPRHLVRRRGQEARLRCSPMKGHSHVYWYRQLPEEGLKFMVYLQKENIIDESGMPKERFSAEFPKEGPSILRIQQVVRGDSAAYFCASSPQWAGRYEQYFGPGTRLTVT.

This chain joins TRBV9 and TRBJ2-1, with D possibly being TRBD1 (5 bases). The CDR3 has 15 amino acids. Trimming pared 0 bases from V and 4 bases from J, leaving 11 bases between. CDR1 and CDR2 (germline): SGDLS, YYNGEE. This chain's CDR3 is CASSVDRSRYNEQFF. The CDR3, as DNA: TGTGCCAGCAGCGTAGACAGGAGTCGGTACAATGAGCAGTTCTTC. Filled out from reference TRBV9 and TRBJ2-1, the complete variable domain reads DSGVTQTPKHLITATGQRVTLRCSPRSGDLSVYWYQQSLDQGLQFLIQYYNGEERAKGNILERFSAQQFPDLHSELNLSSLELGDSALYFCASSVDRSRYNEQFFGPGTRLTVL.

The chain employs TRBV7-9 and TRBJ1-2; D possibly corresponds to TRBD1 (6 bases). The CDR3 length is 14 residues. Germline CDR1 and CDR2: SEHNR and FQNEAQ (reference sequence). The V gene lost 8 bases and the J gene lost 2 bases, with 15 bases spanning the gap. DNA of the CDR3: TGTGCCAGCCAAGGGGGGGGGTACAACTATGGCTACACCTTC. Residues: CASQGGGYNYGYTF.

The chain carries TRBV18 and TRBJ2-2; D gene unclear. Germline loops: CDR1 KGHSH, CDR2 LQKENI. Trimming removed 6 bases at V and 6 bases at J, with 8 bases between. This CDR3 is 12 amino acids long. CDR3 nucleotides: TGTGCCAGCTCGCTGTCAGCCGGGGAGCTGTTTTTT. The encoded protein is CASSLSAGELFF.

The V call is TRBV5-6, the J call TRBJ2-4; tentatively, D is TRBD2 (6 bases). The CDR3 spans 15 residues. CDR1 is SGHDT, CDR2 YYEEEE, per germline. V was clipped by 4 bases and J by 5 bases, with 16 bases between them. The CDR3 here is CASSPGLGSQNIQYF. DNA for the CDR3: TGTGCCAGCAGCCCGGGACTGGGATCACAAAACATTCAGTACTTC.

The CDR3 bases are TGTGCCAGCAGTCGACTAGCGGGTTTTCAAGATACGCAGTATTTT. Translation: CASSRLAGFQDTQYF. The chain carries TRBV28 and TRBJ2-3, with TRBD2 identical over 10 bases. Germline V gene sequence: CDR1 MDHEN, CDR2 SYDVKM. The J segment lost 5 bases and the V segment lost 5 bases, leaving 7 bases of the junction unmatched. The CDR3 length is 15 residues.